What follows are 17 T cell receptor beta chains derived from one specimen sequenced in a study of beta chain features in type 1 diabetes. The investigators reverse transcribed all of the isolated RNA, so they sequenced expressed TCRB transcripts. The method was immunoSEQ multiplex PCR; TCRdb's version includes in-frame clones alone and lacks a portion of them. The sample has 630,000 or so clones; roughly an eighth are singletons. Study-wide points: Patients with Type 1 diabetes showed moderately but significantly shorter TCRB CDR3s in all four CD4+ subsets.

What these receptors recognize is not known. The sample was naive CD4+ T cells from blood. All receptors derive from a man between 18 and 35 years old with type 1 diabetes.

This chain joins TRBV28 and TRBJ2-1, with TRBD2 as a possible D gene (6 bases). The germline V gene has CDR1 MDHEN and CDR2 SYDVKM. The V gene lost 2 bases and the J gene lost 1 base, with 12 bases spanning the gap. This CDR3 is 16 amino acids long. In nucleotides, the CDR3 is TGTGCCAGCAGTTTAGGCGGGGCCCGTTCCTACAATGAGCAGTTCTTC. It translates to CASSLGGARSYNEQFF. Drawing the rest from reference TRBV28 and TRBJ2-1, the complete variable domain is DVKVTQSSRYLVKRTGEKVFLECVQDMDHENMFWYRQDPGLGLRLIYFSYDVKMKEKGDIPEGYSVSREKKERFSLILESASTNQTSMYLCASSLGGARSYNEQFFGPGTRLTVL.

Only a few counts were recorded for this clone. V and J are TRBV6-5 and TRBJ1-2; 8 nucleotides line up with TRBD1. The CDR3 is 13 amino acids. CDR1 is MNHEY, CDR2 SVGAGI, per germline. Losses at the gene ends were 6 bases for V and 7 bases for J; bases not matched to a gene: 7. The CDR3 bases are TGTGCCAGCAGCTTGGACAGGGTGATTGGCTACACCTTC. It specifies CASSLDRVIGYTF.

This clone was recorded a few times. The gene calls are TRBV28 and TRBJ1-5, with D unresolved. The CDR3 consists of 15 residues. The V end lost 3 bases, the J end lost 5 bases, and 14 bases lay between the germline ends. Germline values: CDR1 MDHEN, CDR2 SYDVKM. The CDR3 DNA sequence: TGTGCCAGCAGTTTTCGGCTTACGAGCGATCAGCCCCAGCATTTT. Its protein product is CASSFRLTSDQPQHF.

The CDR3 loop reads CASRLAGSGDEQYF. CDR3 coding DNA: TGTGCCAGCAGACTAGCAGGGAGCGGCGACGAGCAGTACTTC. This chain links TRBV6-5 with TRBJ2-7; a possible D gene is TRBD2 (6 bases). The CDR3 is made up of 14 amino acids. Germline CDR1 reads MNHEY; CDR2 reads SVGAGI. Trimming pared 6 bases from V and 5 bases from J, leaving 17 bases between.

This clone was seen a few times. CDR3 protein: CASSLLGPSSYNEQFF. CDR3 nucleotide sequence: TGTGCCAGCAGCTTACTGGGACCGAGCTCCTACAATGAGCAGTTCTTC. V and J are TRBV7-2 and TRBJ2-1; D might be TRBD1 or TRBD2, each matching 5 bases. The ends were cut back, 2 bases at V and 0 bases at J, with 11 bases in the middle. The CDR3 loop spans 16 amino acids. CDR1 and CDR2 (germline): SGHTA, FQGNSA.

This clone was detected only a few times. This rearrangement joins TRBV27 to TRBJ2-3; D not certain. The length of the CDR3 is 13 residues. V lost 6 bases to trimming and J lost 0 bases, with 7 bases between them. Germline V lookup: CDR1 MNHEY, CDR2 SMNVEV (reference sequence). CDR3 residues: CASRRPSTDTQYF. Written as DNA, the CDR3 is TGTGCCAGCAGGCGGCCTAGCACAGATACGCAGTATTTT.

The chain carries TRBV9 and TRBJ1-1, with 8 bases matching TRBD1. The length of the CDR3 is 17 residues. The trim removed 3 bases at V and 0 bases at J, leaving 10 bases unmatched. Germline lookup yields CDR1 SGDLS and CDR2 YYNGEE. This CDR3 reads CASSEALDRGMNTEAFF. CDR3 DNA: TGTGCCAGCAGCGAGGCCCTAGACAGGGGAATGAACACTGAAGCTTTCTTT.

This clone has more than one count but fewer than ten. The chain carries TRBV7-2 and TRBJ2-5; 10 bases fit TRBD2. V was pared by 4 bases and J by 2 bases, with 4 bases of the junction left unmatched. CDR3 length: 15 residues. Germline loops: CDR1 SGHTA, CDR2 FQGNSA. CDR3 sequence: CASSSQAGGQETQYF. The CDR3 nucleotides are TGTGCCAGCAGCTCCCAAGCGGGAGGGCAAGAGACCCAGTACTTC.

The table lists this clone with a few counts. V and J are TRBV5-1 and TRBJ2-2; 12 bases agree with TRBD1. V gave up 5 bases and J gave up 4 bases; unmatched junction bases: 6. The CDR3 sequence is 16 residues long. Germline values: CDR1 SGHRS, CDR2 YFSETQ. This CDR3 is CASRVPGQGATGELFF. CDR3 DNA: TGCGCCAGCAGAGTACCGGGACAGGGGGCCACCGGGGAGCTGTTTTTT.

This chain joins TRBV18 and TRBJ2-6; 7 positions match TRBD2. With V trimmed by 4 bases and J by 1 base, 7 bases remained unmatched. CDR3 length: 17 residues. Germline assignment: CDR1 KGHSH and CDR2 LQKENI. CDR3 DNA: TGTGCCAGCTCACTTGCGGCGGGAGTATCTGGGGCCAACGTCCTGACTTTC. Translated, it gives CASSLAAGVSGANVLTF.

This clone was seen more than once but under ten times. Here the CDR3 DNA reads TGTGCCAGCAGCCGAAGGGGAGCCTACGAGCAGTACTTC. This translates into CASSRRGAYEQYF. This chain connects TRBV25-1 to TRBJ2-7; tentatively, D is TRBD1 or TRBD2 (5 bases each). CDR3 length: 13 amino acids. The V end was cut by 6 bases, the J end by 2 bases, with 11 bases between. Germline CDR1 is MGHDK and CDR2 is SYGVNS.

V gene TRBV5-4 combines with J gene TRBJ1-2, with a weak D call TRBD1 (6 bases). Trimming cost V 4 bases and J 6 bases, with 10 bases left between them. This CDR3 spans 12 amino acids. Germline V gives CDR1 SGHNT, CDR2 YYREEE (reference sequence). CDR3 protein: CASSLQGHGYTF. DNA of the CDR3: TGTGCCAGCAGCCTACAGGGACATGGCTACACCTTC. The variable domain in full, with the rest retrieved from reference TRBV5-4 and TRBJ1-2, is ETGVTQSPTHLIKTRGQQVTLRCSSQSGHNTVSWYQQALGQGPQFIFQYYREEENGRGNFPPRFSGLQFPNYSSELNVNALELDDSALYLCASSLQGHGYTFGSGTRLTVV.

This sequence joins TRBV9 and TRBJ1-3; no clear D gene. The germline gives CDR1 SGDLS, CDR2 YYNGEE. Between the trimmed V and J ends, which lost 0 bases and 0 bases, there was a span of 4 bases. The CDR3 extends over 14 amino acids. CDR3 bases: TGTGCCAGCAGCGTAGAAAACTCTGGAAACACCATATATTTT. This translates into CASSVENSGNTIYF.

The CDR3 protein is CAWSFTAQETQYF. The CDR3, as DNA: TGTGCCTGGAGTTTCACAGCCCAAGAGACCCAGTACTTC. The chain carries TRBV30 and TRBJ2-5, with no clear D. The germline CDR1 and CDR2 sequences are GTSNPN and SVGIG (reference sequence). This CDR3 is 13 amino acids long. V lost 2 bases and J lost 1, with 8 bases in between.

Concerning this clone: The sample contains more than one DNA sequence encoding this CDR3. This chain uses TRBV18 with TRBJ2-5; D possibly corresponds to TRBD2 (6 bases). Germline V gene lookup returns CDR1 KGHSH and CDR2 LQKENI. The CDR3 runs 15 residues. Trimming left V 6 bases short and J 3 bases short, with 17 bases between. The CDR3: CASSPGTSGEETQYF. The CDR3 bases are TGTGCCAGCTCCCCCGGGACTTCTGGCGAAGAGACCCAGTACTTC.

This clone was seen only once. This sequence joins TRBV27 and TRBJ2-3; D is undetermined. Looked up from germline, CDR1 is MNHEY and CDR2 is SMNVEV (reference sequence). The CDR3 totals 17 residues. V was clipped by 5 bases and J by 3 bases, with 21 bases between them. This CDR3 reads CASSPTPGPLVTDTQYF. The CDR3 DNA follows: TGTGCCAGCAGTCCCACCCCGGGTCCACTCGTAACAGATACGCAGTATTTT.

V usage is TRBV7-2 and J usage is TRBJ2-5; TRBD2 is a possible D gene (6 bases). V dropped 5 bases and J dropped 2 bases, with 18 bases sitting between them. CDR3 length: 16 residues. Per germline, CDR1 SGHTA and CDR2 FQGNSA. The CDR3 spells CASSPKTLARQETQYF. The CDR3 nucleotides read TGTGCCAGCAGCCCCAAAACCCTAGCGAGACAAGAGACCCAGTACTTC.